Listed here are 26 T cell receptor beta chains from one sample, sequenced in a study of cytomegalovirus exposure and HLA in healthy donors. Use of 60 Vbeta and 13 Jbeta primers characterized the PCR. Clones were read by immunoSEQ multiplex PCR, and TCRdb kept only the in-frame ones, dropping some. The top ten hold 11% of the sample, which has more than 55,000 clones, 74% seen once. Source material: PBMCs. These receptors all stem from a woman aged 55-69 years in good health and CMV-seropositive.

The chain employs TRBV25-1 and TRBJ1-2; tentatively, D is TRBD1 (6 bases). This CDR3 spans 14 amino acids. CDR1 and CDR2 (germline): MGHDK, SYGVNS. Trimming cost V 2 bases and J 4 bases, with 11 bases left between them. CDR3 nucleotides: TGTGCCAGCAGTGAACCAGGGACACTCTATGGCTACACCTTC. It yields the protein CASSEPGTLYGYTF.

This chain links TRBV7-9 with TRBJ1-2, with unresolved D. V was pared by 3 bases and J by 3 bases, with 5 bases between. Germline CDR1 reads SEHNR; CDR2 reads FQNEAQ (reference sequence). This CDR3 has 12 amino acids. In DNA form, the CDR3 reads TGTGCCAGCAGCTTCGGTGACTATGGCTACACCTTC. It is translated as CASSFGDYGYTF.

The chain employs TRBV28 and TRBJ1-1; no clear D. The CDR3 covers 12 residues. V was trimmed by 10 bases and J by 2 bases, leaving 11 bases between them. From germline, CDR1 is MDHEN and CDR2 SYDVKM. CDR3 coding DNA: TGTGCCACCAGGAAGCTAAACACTGAAGCTTTCTTT. Translating it yields CATRKLNTEAFF.

This rearrangement joins TRBV29-1 to TRBJ1-2; TRBD1 is a possible D gene (5 bases). Germline-derived CDR1 and CDR2 are SQVTM and ANQGSEA. Trimming removed 4 bases at V and 8 bases at J, with 20 bases between. This CDR3 region has 14 residues. In DNA, the CDR3 is TGCAGCGTTGCCGACAGCGCCTTTTCGGTGGGCTACACCTTC. Translation gives CSVADSAFSVGYTF.

This clone was seen a handful of times. The V call is TRBV2, the J call TRBJ2-6; perhaps TRBD1 as D (5 bases). Germline V lookup: CDR1 SNHLY, CDR2 FYNNEI. The CDR3 covers 15 residues. The V gene lost 4 bases and the J gene lost 1 base, with 8 bases spanning the gap. DNA for the CDR3: TGTGCCAGCAGTGCAAGACAGTCTGGGGCCAACGTCCTGACTTTC. Protein product: CASSARQSGANVLTF.

The rearrangement uses TRBV30 and TRBJ2-7, with 13 bases identical to TRBD2. Trimming cost V 6 bases and J 3 bases; bases outside gene matches: 5. Germline V gene lookup returns CDR1 GTSNPN and CDR2 SVGIG (reference sequence). The CDR3 is 14 residues long. CDR3: CACSGTSGIYEQYF. The CDR3 DNA reads TGTGCCTGTTCCGGGACTAGCGGGATCTACGAGCAGTACTTC.

The chain is built from TRBV15 and TRBJ2-3; TRBD2 aligns across 7 bases. The CDR3 covers 16 residues. The germline CDR1 and CDR2 sequences are LNHNV and YYDKDF (reference sequence). V lost 1 base, J lost 4 bases, and 8 bases stayed unmatched. This CDR3 is CATSRGLTSNADTQYF. The CDR3 region has the DNA TGTGCCACCAGCAGAGGGTTGACTAGCAATGCAGATACGCAGTATTTT.

V is TRBV4-2 and J is TRBJ1-4; D gene ambiguous. There are 12 residues in the CDR3. CDR1 is LGHNA, CDR2 YNFKEQ, per germline. V lost 2 bases to trimming and J lost 6 bases, with 4 bases between them. The CDR3 DNA reads as TGTGCCAGCAGCCAATTAGATGAAAAACTGTTTTTT. Its protein product is CASSQLDEKLFF.

The chain uses TRBV6-4 and TRBJ1-2; maybe TRBD1 (5 bases). Deletions cut 7 bases from V and 7 bases from J, with 10 bases between. The germline V gene has CDR1 MRHNA and CDR2 SNTAGT. The CDR3 runs 11 residues. CDR3 in amino acids: CASKQAPGYTF. The CDR3 DNA reads as TGTGCCAGCAAACAGGCCCCTGGCTACACCTTC.

CDR3 in DNA: TGCAGTGCTAGACTCAATGAAAAACTGTTTTTT. Translated: CSARLNEKLFF. The gene calls are TRBV20-1 and TRBJ1-4; no definite D call. CDR1 is DFQATT, CDR2 SNEGSKA, per germline (reference sequence). The CDR3 covers 11 residues. Between the trimmed V and J ends, which lost 2 bases and 5 bases, there was a span of 3 bases.

The chain combines TRBV30 with TRBJ2-5; tentatively, D is TRBD2 (7 bases). The length of the CDR3 is 14 residues. CDR1 and CDR2 (germline): GTSNPN, SVGIG (reference sequence). The V and J ends lost 5 bases and 2 bases respectively, with 15 bases between them. The CDR3 loop reads CAWGGGGAQETQYF. The CDR3 coding sequence is TGTGCCTGGGGGGGAGGGGGGGCTCAAGAGACCCAGTACTTC.

The chain uses TRBV5-1 and TRBJ2-1; the match to TRBD2 covers 10 bases. V was clipped by 2 bases and J by 4 bases; unmatched bases: 3. CDR1 SGHRS and CDR2 YFSETQ come from the germline V gene. The CDR3 contains 15 residues. CDR3 protein: CASSLTSGAYNEQFF. The CDR3 nucleotides read TGCGCCAGCAGCTTAACTAGCGGGGCGTACAATGAGCAGTTCTTC.

The V and J genes are TRBV19 and TRBJ1-4, with TRBD1 matching 9 bases. Germline V gene data show CDR1 as LNHDA and CDR2 as SQIVND (reference sequence). The V gene end was trimmed by 4 bases and the J gene end by 3 bases; junction bases not matched to a gene: 9. The length of the CDR3 is 17 residues. The CDR3 nucleotides are TGTGCCAGTAGTAAGCCGGGACAGGGAGAGCCTAATGAAAAACTGTTTTTT. Translated: CASSKPGQGEPNEKLFF.

The chain has TRBV7-9 and TRBJ1-2; D unclear. Germline V lookup: CDR1 SEHNR, CDR2 FQNEAQ (reference sequence). Trimming removed 10 bases from V and 4 bases from J, with 13 bases in between. This CDR3 contains 12 residues. CDR3 sequence: CAIVLSGYGYTF. CDR3 coding DNA: TGTGCCATAGTATTGTCCGGCTATGGCTACACCTTC.

This clone was seen a single time. The chain combines TRBV6-1 with TRBJ2-7; 10 bases line up with TRBD1. Germline CDR1 and CDR2: MNHNS and SASEGT. CDR3 size: 14 residues. V gave up 8 bases and J gave up 4 bases; unmatched junction bases: 8. CDR3 nucleotides: TGTGCCAGCCCCAAGGGGACAGGGGATTACGAGCAGTACTTC. This encodes CASPKGTGDYEQYF.

This chain links TRBV2 with TRBJ2-4, with unresolved D. Germline V gene lookup returns CDR1 SNHLY and CDR2 FYNNEI. Deletions cut 6 bases from V and 8 bases from J, with 8 bases between. The CDR3 is made up of 11 amino acids. The CDR3 DNA reads TGTGCCAGCAGCGAGCTACACATTCAGTACTTC. It is translated as CASSELHIQYF.

The chain combines TRBV16 with TRBJ1-2; tentatively, D is TRBD1 (5 bases). The CDR3 runs 13 residues. The V end lost 2 bases, the J end lost 7 bases, and 11 bases lay between the germline ends. Germline V gives CDR1 KGHSY, CDR2 FQNENV. The CDR3 DNA is TGTGCCAGCAGCCAAGTGGGGCTCGGTGGCTACACCTTC. Translating it yields CASSQVGLGGYTF.

Note on this clone: The germline gene is not matched at one end of the junction; a read error may be the cause. As DNA, the CDR3 is TGTGCCAGCAGTTCTTGGACAGGGGCGTCCTTC. Amino acids: CASSSWTGASF. The genes are TRBV28 and TRBJ1-2; 9 bases agree with TRBD1. Germline CDR1 reads MDHEN; CDR2 reads SYDVKM. The CDR3 loop spans 11 amino acids.

This clone occurred once. V usage is TRBV4-1 and J usage is TRBJ2-3; 7 nucleotides agree with TRBD1. Trimming at V came to 4 bases and at J to 2 bases, leaving 9 bases not matched to a gene. Germline CDR1 MGHRA, CDR2 YSYEKL. CDR3 length: 16 amino acids. As DNA, the CDR3 is TGCGCCAGCAGCCTCACAACAGGGGAAGACACAGATACGCAGTATTTT. Translated: CASSLTTGEDTDTQYF.

The chain recombines TRBV5-5 with TRBJ1-5; a possible D gene is TRBD1 (5 bases). The germline CDR1 and CDR2 sequences are SGHKS and YYEKEE (reference sequence). The CDR3 totals 14 residues. Trimming removed 0 bases from V and 7 bases from J, with 11 bases in between. In DNA form, the CDR3 reads TGTGCCAGCAGCTTGGGGCAGGGAACCCAGCCCCAGCATTTT. Encoded protein: CASSLGQGTQPQHF.

This rearrangement joins TRBV7-8 to TRBJ1-2; weak D call: TRBD1 (5 bases). V was trimmed by 2 bases and J by 3 bases, leaving 13 bases between them. There are 15 residues in the CDR3. Per germline, CDR1 SGHVS and CDR2 FQNEAQ. The CDR3 DNA reads TGTGCCAGCAGCTTACGCCGCGGGGGGGACTATGGCTACACCTTC. It codes for CASSLRRGGDYGYTF.

The chain combines TRBV29-1 with TRBJ1-2; tentative D call: TRBD1 (5 bases). The CDR3 runs 10 residues. V was clipped by 5 bases and J by 8 bases, with 9 bases between them. Germline-derived CDR1 and CDR2 are SQVTM and ANQGSEA. The CDR3 protein is CSVPEGGYTF. CDR3 DNA: TGCAGCGTTCCGGAGGGGGGCTACACCTTC.

The chain combines TRBV29-1 with TRBJ2-7; TRBD2 matches 7 bases. Germline V CDR1 and CDR2: SQVTM, ANQGSEA. CDR3 length: 13 amino acids. V shed 5 bases and J 0 bases; nucleotides not matched to a gene: 4. CDR3 amino acids: CSVLGGTSYEQYF. The CDR3 DNA reads as TGCAGCGTTTTGGGAGGGACCTCCTACGAGCAGTACTTC.

The V gene is TRBV6-1, the J gene TRBJ2-1; possibly TRBD1 for D (5 bases). Trimming took 8 bases from V and 3 from J, leaving 11 bases between them. The CDR3 consists of 13 residues. Germline V lookup: CDR1 MNHNS, CDR2 SASEGT. The CDR3: CASCLGLYNEQFF. CDR3 coding DNA: TGTGCCAGCTGCCTGGGGCTCTACAATGAGCAGTTCTTC.

The chain joins TRBV25-1 to TRBJ2-1; 7 bases are shared with TRBD2. Per germline, CDR1 MGHDK and CDR2 SYGVNS. Trimming took 3 bases from V and 9 from J; bases not matched to a gene: 20. The CDR3 has 18 residues. This CDR3 is CASSDPSPGGRTRSEQFF. The CDR3 DNA reads TGTGCCAGCAGTGACCCATCCCCGGGAGGACGCACTCGAAGTGAGCAGTTCTTC.

In its sample, this clone was seen a few times. The chain is built from TRBV6-5 and TRBJ1-2; 9 bases agree with TRBD1. Germline assignment: CDR1 MNHEY and CDR2 SVGAGI. CDR3 size: 14 residues. V gave up 7 bases and J gave up 8 bases; unmatched junction bases: 11. In DNA, the CDR3 is TGTGCCAGCACCGAGATCGACAGGGGGGGCGGCTACACCTTC. This sequence encodes CASTEIDRGGGYTF.